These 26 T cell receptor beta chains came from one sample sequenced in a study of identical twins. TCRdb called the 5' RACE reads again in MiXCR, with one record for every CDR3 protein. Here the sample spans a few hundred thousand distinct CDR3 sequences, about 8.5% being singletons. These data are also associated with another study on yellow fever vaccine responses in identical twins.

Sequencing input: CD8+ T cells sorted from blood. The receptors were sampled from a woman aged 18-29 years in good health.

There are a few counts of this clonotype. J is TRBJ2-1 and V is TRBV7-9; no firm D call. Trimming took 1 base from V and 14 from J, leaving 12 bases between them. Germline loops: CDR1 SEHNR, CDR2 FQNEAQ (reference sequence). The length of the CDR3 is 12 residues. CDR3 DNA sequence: TGTGCCAGCAGCTTAGAGAGGCCGAACAAGTTCTTC. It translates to CASSLERPNKFF.

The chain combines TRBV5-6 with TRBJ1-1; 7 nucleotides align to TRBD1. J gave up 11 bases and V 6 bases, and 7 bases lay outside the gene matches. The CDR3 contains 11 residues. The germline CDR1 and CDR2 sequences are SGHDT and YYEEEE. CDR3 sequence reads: CASTRGIEAFF. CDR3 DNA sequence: TGTGCCAGCACCAGGGGGATAGAGGCTTTCTTT.

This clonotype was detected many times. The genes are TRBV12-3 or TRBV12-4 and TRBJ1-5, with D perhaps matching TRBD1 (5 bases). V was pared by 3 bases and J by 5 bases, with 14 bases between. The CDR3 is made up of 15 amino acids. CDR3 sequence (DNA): TGTGCCAGCAGTTTTCGGGGCAGGGAGTATCAGCCCCAGCATTTT. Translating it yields CASSFRGREYQPQHF.

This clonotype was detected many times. The CDR3 spells CASSLAEGTHEQYF. CDR3 nucleotide sequence: TGCGCCAGCAGCTTGGCCGAAGGTACCCACGAGCAGTACTTC. This chain links TRBV5-1 with TRBJ2-7; unclear D gene. Looked up from germline, CDR1 is SGHRS and CDR2 is YFSETQ. V dropped 0 bases and J dropped 5 bases, with 12 bases sitting between them. The CDR3 extends over 14 amino acids. The full variable domain, completed using reference TRBV5-1 and TRBJ2-7, is KAGVTQTPRYLIKTRGQQVTLSCSPISGHRSVSWYQQTPGQGLQFLFEYFSETQRNKGNFPGRFSGRQFSNSRSEMNVSTLELGDSALYLCASSLAEGTHEQYFGPGTRLTVT.

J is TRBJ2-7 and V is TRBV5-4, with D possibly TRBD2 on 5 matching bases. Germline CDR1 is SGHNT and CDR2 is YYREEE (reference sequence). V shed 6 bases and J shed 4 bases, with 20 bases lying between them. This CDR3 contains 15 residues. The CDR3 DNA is TGTGCCAGCAAGGACGGTGAAAATGGAGGATACGAGCAGTACTTC. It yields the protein CASKDGENGGYEQYF.

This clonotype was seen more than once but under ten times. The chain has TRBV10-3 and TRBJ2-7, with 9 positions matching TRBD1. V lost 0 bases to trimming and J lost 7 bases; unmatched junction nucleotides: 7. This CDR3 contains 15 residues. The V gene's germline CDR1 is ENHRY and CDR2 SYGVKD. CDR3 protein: CAISESMGQGREQYF. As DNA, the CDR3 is TGTGCCATCAGTGAGTCGATGGGACAGGGTAGGGAGCAGTACTTC.

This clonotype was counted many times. The CDR3, as DNA: TGTGCCAGCAGTTACGGGAACAATGAGCAGTTCTTC. This codes for CASSYGNNEQFF. This sequence joins TRBV6-5 and TRBJ2-1; D gene ambiguous. Trimming left V 2 bases short and J 5 bases short, with 4 bases between. CDR1 MNHEY and CDR2 SVGAGI come from the germline V gene. This CDR3 comprises 12 residues.

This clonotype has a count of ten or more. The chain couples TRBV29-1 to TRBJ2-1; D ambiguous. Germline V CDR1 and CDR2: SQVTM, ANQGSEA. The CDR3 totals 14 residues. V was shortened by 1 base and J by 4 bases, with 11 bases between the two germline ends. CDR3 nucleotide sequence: TGCAGCGTTGAAGCGGACCTGGGGTACAATGAGCAGTTCTTC. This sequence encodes CSVEADLGYNEQFF.

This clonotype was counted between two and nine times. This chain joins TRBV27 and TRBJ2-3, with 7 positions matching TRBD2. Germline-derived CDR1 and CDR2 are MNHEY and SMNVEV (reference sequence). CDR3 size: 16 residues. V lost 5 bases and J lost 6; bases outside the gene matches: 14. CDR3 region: CASSPRESSGYDTQYF. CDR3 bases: TGTGCCAGCAGTCCCAGGGAGAGTAGCGGGTACGATACGCAGTATTTT.

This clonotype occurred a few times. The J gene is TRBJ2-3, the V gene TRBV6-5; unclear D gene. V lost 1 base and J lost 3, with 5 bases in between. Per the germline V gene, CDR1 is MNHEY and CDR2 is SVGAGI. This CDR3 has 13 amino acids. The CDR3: CASSYYRTDTQYF. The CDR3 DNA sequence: TGTGCCAGCAGTTACTATAGGACAGATACGCAGTATTTT.

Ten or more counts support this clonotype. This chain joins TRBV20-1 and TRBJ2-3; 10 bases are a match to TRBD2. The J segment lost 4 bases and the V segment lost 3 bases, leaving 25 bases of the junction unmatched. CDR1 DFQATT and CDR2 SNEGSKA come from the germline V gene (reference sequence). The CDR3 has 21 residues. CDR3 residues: CSASVPLPRGEREGPADTQYF. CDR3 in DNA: TGCAGTGCTAGTGTCCCCCTCCCCAGAGGAGAGCGGGAGGGCCCAGCAGATACGCAGTATTTT.

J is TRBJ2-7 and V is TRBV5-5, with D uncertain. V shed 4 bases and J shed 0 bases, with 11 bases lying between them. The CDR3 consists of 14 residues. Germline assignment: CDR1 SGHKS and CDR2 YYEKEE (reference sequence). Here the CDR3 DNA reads TGTGCCAGCAGCCCGACACGGAGCTCCTACGAGCAGTACTTC. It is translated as CASSPTRSSYEQYF.

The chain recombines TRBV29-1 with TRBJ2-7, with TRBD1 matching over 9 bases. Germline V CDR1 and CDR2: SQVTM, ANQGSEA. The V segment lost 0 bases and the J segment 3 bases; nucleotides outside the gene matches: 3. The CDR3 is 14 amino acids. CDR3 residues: CSVEDRDRDYEQYF. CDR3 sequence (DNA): TGCAGCGTTGAAGACCGGGACAGGGACTACGAGCAGTACTTC.

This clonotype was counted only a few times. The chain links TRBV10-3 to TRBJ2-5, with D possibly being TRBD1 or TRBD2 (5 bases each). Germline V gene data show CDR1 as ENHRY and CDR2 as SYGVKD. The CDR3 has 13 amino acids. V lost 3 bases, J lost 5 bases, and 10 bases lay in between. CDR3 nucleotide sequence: TGTGCCATCAGTGAACTTCGGGACGAGACCCAGTACTTC. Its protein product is CAISELRDETQYF.

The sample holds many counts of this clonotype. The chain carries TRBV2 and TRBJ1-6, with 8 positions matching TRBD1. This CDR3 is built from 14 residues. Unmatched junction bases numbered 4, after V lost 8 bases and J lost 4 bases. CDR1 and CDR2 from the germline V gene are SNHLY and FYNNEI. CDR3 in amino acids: CASVDRGYNSPLHF. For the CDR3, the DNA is TGTGCCAGCGTCGACAGGGGATATAATTCACCCCTCCACTTT. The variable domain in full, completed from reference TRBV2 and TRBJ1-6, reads EPEVTQTPSHQVTQMGQEVILRCVPISNHLYFYWYRQILGQKVEFLVSFYNNEISEKSEIFDDQFSVERPDGSNFTLKIRSTKLEDSAMYFCASVDRGYNSPLHFGNGTRLTVT.

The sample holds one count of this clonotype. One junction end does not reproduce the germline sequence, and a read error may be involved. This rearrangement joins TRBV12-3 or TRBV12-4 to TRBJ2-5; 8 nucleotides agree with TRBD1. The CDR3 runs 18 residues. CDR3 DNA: TGTACCAGCAGTTTAGCGCATTTAGGGGACAGGTCCCAAGAGACCCAGTACTTC. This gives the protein CTSSLAHLGDRSQETQYF.

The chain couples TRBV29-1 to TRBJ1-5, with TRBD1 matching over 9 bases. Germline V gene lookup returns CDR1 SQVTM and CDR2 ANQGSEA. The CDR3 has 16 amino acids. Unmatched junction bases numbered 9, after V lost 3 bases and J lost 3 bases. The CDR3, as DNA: TGCAGCGTTGAGGGACAGGGCCACAGAATCAATCAGCCCCAGCATTTT. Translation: CSVEGQGHRINQPQHF.

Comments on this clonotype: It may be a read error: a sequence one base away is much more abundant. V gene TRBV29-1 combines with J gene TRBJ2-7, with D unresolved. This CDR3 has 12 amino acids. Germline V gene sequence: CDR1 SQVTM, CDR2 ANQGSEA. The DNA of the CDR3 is TGCGGCGTATCGGGCATGCAGAACGAGCAGTACTTC. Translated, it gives CGVSGMQNEQYF.

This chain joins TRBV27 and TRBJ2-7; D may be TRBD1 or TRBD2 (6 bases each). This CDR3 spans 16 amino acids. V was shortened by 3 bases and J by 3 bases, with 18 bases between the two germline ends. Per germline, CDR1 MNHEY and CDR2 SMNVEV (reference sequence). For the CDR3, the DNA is TGTGCCAGCAGTTTTGGGGGGCGACAACCCTACTACGAGCAGTACTTC. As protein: CASSFGGRQPYYEQYF.

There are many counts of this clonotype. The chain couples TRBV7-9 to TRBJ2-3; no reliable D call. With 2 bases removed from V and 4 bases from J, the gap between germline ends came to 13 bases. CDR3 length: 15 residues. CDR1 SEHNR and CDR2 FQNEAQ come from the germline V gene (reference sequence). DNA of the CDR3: TGTGCCAGCAGCTTACATCCAAGTGCCGCAGATACGCAGTATTTT. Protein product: CASSLHPSAADTQYF.

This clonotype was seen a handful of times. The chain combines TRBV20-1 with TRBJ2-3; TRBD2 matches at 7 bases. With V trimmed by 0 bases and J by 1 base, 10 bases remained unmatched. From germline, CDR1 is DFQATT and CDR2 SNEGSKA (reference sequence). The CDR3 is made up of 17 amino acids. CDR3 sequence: CSARDRETSYRTDTQYF. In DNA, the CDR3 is TGCAGTGCTAGAGACCGCGAGACTAGCTATCGCACAGATACGCAGTATTTT.

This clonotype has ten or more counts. In DNA form, the CDR3 reads TGTGCCAGTACGTCTGAGGTCTACGAGCAGTACTTC. This gives the protein CASTSEVYEQYF. This rearrangement joins TRBV6-6 to TRBJ2-7, with D unresolved. The CDR3 sequence is 12 residues long. The germline gives CDR1 MNHNY, CDR2 SVGAGI (reference sequence). Trimming removed 9 bases from V and 3 bases from J, with 12 bases in between.

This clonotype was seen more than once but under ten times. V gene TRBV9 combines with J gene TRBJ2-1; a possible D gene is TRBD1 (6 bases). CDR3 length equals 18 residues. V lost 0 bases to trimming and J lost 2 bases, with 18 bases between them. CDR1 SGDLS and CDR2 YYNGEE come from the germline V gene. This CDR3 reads CASSVASGAASPYNEQFF. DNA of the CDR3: TGTGCCAGCAGCGTAGCATCAGGGGCAGCTAGTCCCTACAATGAGCAGTTCTTC.

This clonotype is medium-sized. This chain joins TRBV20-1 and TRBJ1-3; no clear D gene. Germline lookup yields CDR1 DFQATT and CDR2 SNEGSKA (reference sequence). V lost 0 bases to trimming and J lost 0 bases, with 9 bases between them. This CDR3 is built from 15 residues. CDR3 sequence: CSARDGLFSGNTIYF. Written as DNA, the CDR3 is TGCAGTGCTAGAGACGGCTTATTCTCTGGAAACACCATATATTTT.

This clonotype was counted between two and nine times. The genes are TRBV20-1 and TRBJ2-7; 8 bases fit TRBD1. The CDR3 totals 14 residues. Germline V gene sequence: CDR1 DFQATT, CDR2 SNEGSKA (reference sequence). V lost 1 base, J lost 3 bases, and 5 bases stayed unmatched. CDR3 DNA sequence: TGCAGTGCTAGAGCCCGAACAGGGGGCTACGAGCAGTACTTC. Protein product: CSARARTGGYEQYF.

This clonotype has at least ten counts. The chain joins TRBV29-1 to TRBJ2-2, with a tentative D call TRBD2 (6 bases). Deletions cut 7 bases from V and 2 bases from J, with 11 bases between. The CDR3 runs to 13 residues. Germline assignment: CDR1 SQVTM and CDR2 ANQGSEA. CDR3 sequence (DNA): TGCAGCGGGAGGGACTCAAACACCGGGGAGCTGTTTTTT. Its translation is CSGRDSNTGELFF.